This T cell receptor beta chain derives from a study of cytomegalovirus exposure and HLA in healthy donors. Whole-study results and caveats: Presence/absence results assume similar sequencing depth per donor, which may not hold. Overall, roughly 150 TCR beta chains were annotated as cytomegalovirus-associated. Several of the most significant clusters appeared linked to common viral pathogens, based on a later analysis.

Turning to this clone: Its antigen is not identified.

Germline V gene data show CDR1 as SEHNR and CDR2 as FQNEAQ (reference sequence). The V end lost 1 base, the J end lost 2 bases, and 8 bases lay between the germline ends. The CDR3 is made up of 14 amino acids. Amplification used 60 Vbeta primers and 13 Jbeta primers. Per the authors' pipeline: Unique TCR beta chains numbered around 75 million in a later analysis, with around 11 million shared. Sequenced by immunoSEQ multiplex PCR; TCRdb stores in-frame clones only, minus some. V, J and clone size are those of that table, while D and trimming were read from the DNA. The sample includes under 200,000 clones, roughly four fifths seen only once; the top ten take less than 15%.

This sequence joins TRBV7-9 and TRBJ1-1; no firm D call. What was sequenced was PBMCs. The clonotype comes from a woman in her 50s in good health and CMV-seronegative. The CDR3 loop reads CASSLEGDNTEAFF. The CDR3 DNA reads TGTGCCAGCAGCTTAGAGGGAGACAACACTGAAGCTTTCTTT.